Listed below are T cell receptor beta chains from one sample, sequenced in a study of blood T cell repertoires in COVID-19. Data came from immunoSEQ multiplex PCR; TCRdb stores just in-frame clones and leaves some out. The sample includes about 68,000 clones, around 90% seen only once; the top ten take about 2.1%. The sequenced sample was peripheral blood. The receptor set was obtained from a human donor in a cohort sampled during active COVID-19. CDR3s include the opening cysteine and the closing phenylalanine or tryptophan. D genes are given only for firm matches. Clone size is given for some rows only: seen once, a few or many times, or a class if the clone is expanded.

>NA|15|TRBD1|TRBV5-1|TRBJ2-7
CASSLVRGPSYEQYF
TGCGCCAGCAGCTTGGTAAGGGGGCCCTCCTACGAGCAGTACTTC
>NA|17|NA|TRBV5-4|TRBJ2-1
CASSHYRVGGNYNEQFF
TGTGCCAGCAGCCACTACAGGGTTGGTGGGAATTACAATGAGCAGTTCTTC
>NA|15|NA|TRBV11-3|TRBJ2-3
CASSLAGHSTDTQYF
TGTGCCAGCAGCTTAGCGGGACACTCCACAGATACGCAGTATTTT
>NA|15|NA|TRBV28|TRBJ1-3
CASSLSGELGNTIYF
TGTGCCAGCAGTTTATCGGGGGAATTGGGAAACACCATATATTTT
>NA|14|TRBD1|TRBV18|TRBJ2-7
CASTTGQGNYEQYF
TGTGCCAGCACAACCGGACAGGGGAACTACGAGCAGTACTTC
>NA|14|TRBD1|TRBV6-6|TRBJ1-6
CASSYRQGDSPLHF
TGTGCCAGCAGTTACCGACAGGGAGATTCACCCCTCCACTTT
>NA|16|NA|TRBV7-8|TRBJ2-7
CASSPRRAGPSHEQYF
TGTGCCAGCAGCCCCAGACGCGCGGGGCCCTCCCACGAGCAGTACTTC
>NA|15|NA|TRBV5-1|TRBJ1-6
CASSFGGSLGSPLHF
TGCGCCAGCAGCTTTGGGGGGTCTCTCGGTTCACCCCTCCACTTT
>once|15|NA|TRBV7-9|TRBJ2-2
CASSLGGEFTGELFF
TGTGCCAGCAGCTTAGGGGGGGAATTCACCGGGGAGCTGTTTTTT
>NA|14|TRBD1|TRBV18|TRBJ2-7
CASSPGTGGYEQYF
TGTGCCAGCTCCCCCGGGACAGGGGGGTACGAGCAGTACTTC
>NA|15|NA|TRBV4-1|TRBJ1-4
CASSPLDGGNEKLFF
TGCGCCAGCAGCCCCTTAGACGGCGGGAATGAAAAACTGTTTTTT
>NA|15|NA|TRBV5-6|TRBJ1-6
CASSPYSGQNSPLHF
TGTGCCAGCAGCCCCTACTCGGGACAAAATTCACCCCTCCACTTT
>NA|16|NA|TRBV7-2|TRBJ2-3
CASSQIGQKSTDTQYF
TGTGCCAGCAGCCAAATTGGACAGAAGAGCACAGATACGCAGTATTTT
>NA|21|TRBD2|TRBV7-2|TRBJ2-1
CASSLAEGLAGVRSSYNEQFF
TGTGCCAGCAGCTTAGCGGAAGGGCTAGCGGGAGTCCGGAGCTCCTACAATGAGCAGTTCTTC
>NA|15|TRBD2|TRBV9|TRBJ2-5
CASSPPSGSTKTQYF
TGTGCCAGCAGCCCCCCCAGCGGGAGTACCAAGACCCAGTACTTC
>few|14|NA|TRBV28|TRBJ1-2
CASSPPPGDYGYTF
TGTGCCAGCAGTCCACCTCCCGGGGACTATGGCTACACCTTC
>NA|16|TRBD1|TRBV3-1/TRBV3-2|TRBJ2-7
CASSRAAGQGAYEQYF
TGTGCCAGCAGCCGCGCGGCAGGACAGGGGGCCTACGAGCAGTACTTC
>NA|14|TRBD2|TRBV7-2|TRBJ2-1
CASRGLAISDEQFF
TGTGCCAGCCGGGGACTAGCTATATCGGATGAGCAGTTCTTC
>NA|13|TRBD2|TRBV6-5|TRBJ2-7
CASKWGGSGEQYF
TGTGCCAGCAAATGGGGGGGGTCGGGCGAGCAGTACTTC
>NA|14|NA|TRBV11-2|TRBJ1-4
CASSLGGPGEKLFF
TGTGCCAGCAGCTTAGGGGGGCCGGGGGAAAAACTGTTTTTT